What follows describes a single T cell receptor beta chain. There is no known antigen for this receptor. Base-call qualities are not available, and no considerably larger clone is one nucleotide away. Donors were under 40 systemically healthy Caucasian individuals from Russia aged roughly 6 to 95 years. Approximately 9.7 milliliters of peripheral blood were drawn from each donor into EDTA-treated Vacutainer tubes. Ficoll-Paque density-gradient centrifugation was used to isolate PBMCs, with at least 7 million obtained per sample. Total RNA, at least 5 micrograms per sample, was extracted from PBMCs with Trizol reagent. For every donor, an aliquot of PBMCs went through flow cytometry to measure the percentages of naive CD45RAhigh/CD27high T cells. Spanning cysteine to phenylalanine, the CDR3 consists of 18 amino acids. The DNA shown is the 54-base CDR3, in frame from base 1. Deletion took 2 bases off V and 0 bases off J, with a span of 16 bases between the germline ends. CDR1 SGHTA and CDR2 FQGNSA were looked up in the germline V gene.

The data derive from a study of blood T cells in healthy people across ages (dated by TCRdb to the mid-2010s). For the study in its entirety: In model experiments, template switching captured roughly one uniquely barcoded TCR beta cDNA molecule for every two T cells. Age-related changes in TCR beta repertoire diversity were measured in the study by deep sequencing normalized with unique cDNA molecular identifiers. Four age groups were formed from the donors: young (average approximately 15 years), middle-aged (approximately 39), aged (about 68) and long-lived (around 82). To avoid experimental bias, donors of different ages were randomly spread across the sequencing lanes. For two donors (one aged 18 to 29 and one aged 80 or older), the study analyzed two additional independent replicas of 1 million unique cDNA reads from the same blood draw.

Overall results and qualifications from the work: Estimates of total diversity from one million sequenced T cells were regarded as lower bounds and underestimates. Since profiling was done on bulk unsorted PBMCs, naive and antigen-experienced compartments could not be conclusively compared. Because the CMV infection status of the donors was unknown, age-related changes in expanded clonotypes may potentially have been confounded. The percentage of naive T cells measured by flow cytometry correlated strongly with observed TCR beta diversity. Observed TCR beta diversity per million T cells fell roughly linearly with age, and a significant reduction was already apparent by age approximately 41. Compared with the aged group, the long-lived group had more naive CD4+ T cells, fewer expanded clones and increased TCR diversity, a pattern suggesting age selection.

Receptor amplification or capture employed 5' RACE. Reads for this sample came from an Illumina HiSeq 2500. The second PCR ran for about 6 to 12 cycles and used a J-beta primer mix along with a sample-barcoded 5' primer. A unique molecular identifier was introduced onto each TCR beta cDNA molecule by a template-switch 5' adaptor carrying 12 random nucleotides. Each sample yielded at least 2.5 million CDR3-containing paired-end reads. First-strand cDNA was synthesized from all RNA with the Mint cDNA synthesis kit, primed by a TRBC-specific oligonucleotide. Following uracil-DNA glycosylase treatment, all cDNA underwent a first 18-cycle PCR with the universal primers M1SS and BC2_uni_R. The study's processing was this. For normalization, 1 million high-quality reads were randomly selected from each sample, with every read carrying a distinct molecular identifier. Reads with shared molecular identifiers were discarded instead of being binned into consensus sequences. CDR3 identification, clonotype clustering and error correction used MiTCR with a Q25 quality threshold and the strictest error-elimination algorithm. Lower-bound total TCR beta diversity was estimated with a nonparametric unseen species model using Euler transformation. TCRdb trimmed the raw reads at Q25, called clones with MiXCR and kept productive beta chains. Rows merge per CDR3 protein into single entries with the most common DNA and genes. TCRdb's processing, not the authors' own work, is the source of the V and J calls. This sample has approximately 1,000,000 distinct CDR3 sequences in its table, and more than 30% of those were observed once. The ten largest clones represent around 13% of the sample.

The TCR was taken from a man between 18 and 29 years old in good health. The sample taken for sequencing was blood. The rearranged chain carries TRBV7-2 and TRBJ2-2, with no confident D gene call. The CDR3 in this case is CASSLRVQRRANTGELFF. The DNA sequence follows: TGTGCCAGCAGCTTAAGGGTCCAACGGCGAGCGAACACCGGGGAGCTGTTTTTT. With the portions outside the CDR3 filled from the reference TRBV7-2 and TRBJ2-2 genes, the complete variable region becomes GAGVSQSPSNKVTEKGKDVELRCDPISGHTALYWYRQSLGQGLEFLIYFQGNSAPDKSGLPSDRFSAERTGGSVSTLTIQRTQQEDSAVYLCASSLRVQRRANTGELFFGEGSRLTVL.